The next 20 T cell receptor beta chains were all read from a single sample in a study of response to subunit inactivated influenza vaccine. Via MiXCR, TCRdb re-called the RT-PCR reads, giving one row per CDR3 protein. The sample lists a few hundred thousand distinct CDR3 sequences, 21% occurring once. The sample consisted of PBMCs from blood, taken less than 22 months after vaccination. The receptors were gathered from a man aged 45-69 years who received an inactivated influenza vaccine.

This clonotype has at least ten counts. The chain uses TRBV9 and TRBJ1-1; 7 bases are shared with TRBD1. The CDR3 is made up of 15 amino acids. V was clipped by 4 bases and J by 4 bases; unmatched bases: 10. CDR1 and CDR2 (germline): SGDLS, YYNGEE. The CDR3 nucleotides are TGTGCCAGCAGCCCGAGAGGGACAGCAACCACTGAAGCTTTCTTT. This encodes CASSPRGTATTEAFF.

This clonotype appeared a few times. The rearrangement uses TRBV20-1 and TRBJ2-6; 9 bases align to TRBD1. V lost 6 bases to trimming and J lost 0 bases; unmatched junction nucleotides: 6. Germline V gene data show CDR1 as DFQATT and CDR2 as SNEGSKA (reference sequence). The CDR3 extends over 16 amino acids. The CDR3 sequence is CSARQGDSSGANVLTF. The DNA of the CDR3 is TGCAGTGCGAGACAGGGGGATAGCTCTGGGGCCAACGTCCTGACTTTC.

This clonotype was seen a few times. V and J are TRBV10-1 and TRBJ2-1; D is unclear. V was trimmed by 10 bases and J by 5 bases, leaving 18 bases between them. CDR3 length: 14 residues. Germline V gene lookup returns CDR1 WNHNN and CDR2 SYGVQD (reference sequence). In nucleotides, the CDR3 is TGCGCCATACGTTCCTGGGGATTTAACAATGAGCAGTTCTTC. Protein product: CAIRSWGFNNEQFF.

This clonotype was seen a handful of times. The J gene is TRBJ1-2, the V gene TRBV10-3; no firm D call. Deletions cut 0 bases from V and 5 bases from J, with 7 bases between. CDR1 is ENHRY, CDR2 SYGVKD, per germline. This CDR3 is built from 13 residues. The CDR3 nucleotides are TGTGCCATCAGTGAGTCAAATAAGTATGGCTACACCTTC. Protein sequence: CAISESNKYGYTF.

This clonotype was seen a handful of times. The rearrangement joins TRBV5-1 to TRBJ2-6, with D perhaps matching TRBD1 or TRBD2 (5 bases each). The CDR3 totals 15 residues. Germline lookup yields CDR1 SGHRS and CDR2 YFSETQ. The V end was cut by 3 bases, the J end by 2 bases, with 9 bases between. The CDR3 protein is CASSSQGPGANVLTF. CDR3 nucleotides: TGCGCCAGCAGCTCGCAGGGACCTGGGGCCAACGTCCTGACTTTC.

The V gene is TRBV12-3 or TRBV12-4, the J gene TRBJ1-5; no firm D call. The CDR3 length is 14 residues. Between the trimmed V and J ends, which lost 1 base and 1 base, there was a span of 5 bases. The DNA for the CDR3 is TGTGCCAGCAGTTTAGTGTTCAGCAATCAGCCCCAGCATTTT. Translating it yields CASSLVFSNQPQHF.

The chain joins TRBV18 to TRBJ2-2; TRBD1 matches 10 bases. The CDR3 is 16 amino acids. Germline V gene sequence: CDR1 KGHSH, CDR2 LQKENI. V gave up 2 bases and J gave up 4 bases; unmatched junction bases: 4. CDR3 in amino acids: CASSPGTGALTGELFF. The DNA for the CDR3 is TGTGCCAGCTCACCAGGGACAGGGGCGCTCACCGGGGAGCTGTTTTTT.

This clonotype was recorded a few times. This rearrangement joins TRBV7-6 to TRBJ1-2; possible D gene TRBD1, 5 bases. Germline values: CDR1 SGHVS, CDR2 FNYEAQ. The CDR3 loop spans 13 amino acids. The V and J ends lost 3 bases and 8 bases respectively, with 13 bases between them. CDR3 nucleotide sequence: TGTGCCAGCAGCTTTCAGGGCCTTCGAGGCTACACCTTC. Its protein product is CASSFQGLRGYTF.

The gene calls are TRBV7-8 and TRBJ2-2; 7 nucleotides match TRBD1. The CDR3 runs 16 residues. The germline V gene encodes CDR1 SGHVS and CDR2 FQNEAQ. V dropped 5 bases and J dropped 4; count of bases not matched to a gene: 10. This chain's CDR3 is CASSPRTGGVTGELFF. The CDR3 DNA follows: TGTGCCAGCAGCCCAAGGACAGGTGGGGTCACCGGGGAGCTGTTTTTT.

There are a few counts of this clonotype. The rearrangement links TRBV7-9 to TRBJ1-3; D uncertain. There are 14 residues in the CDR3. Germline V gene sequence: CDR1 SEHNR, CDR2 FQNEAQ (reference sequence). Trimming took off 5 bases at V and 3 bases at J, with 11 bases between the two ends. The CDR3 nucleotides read TGTGCCAGCAGCGGAGCAGAGTTTGGAAACACCATATATTTT. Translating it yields CASSGAEFGNTIYF.

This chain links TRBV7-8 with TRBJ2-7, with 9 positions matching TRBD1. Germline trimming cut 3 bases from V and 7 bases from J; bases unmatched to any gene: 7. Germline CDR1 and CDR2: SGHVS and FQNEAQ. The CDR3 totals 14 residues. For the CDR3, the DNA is TGTGCCAGCAGCTTTAAACCCGGGACAGGGGAGCAGTACTTC. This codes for CASSFKPGTGEQYF.

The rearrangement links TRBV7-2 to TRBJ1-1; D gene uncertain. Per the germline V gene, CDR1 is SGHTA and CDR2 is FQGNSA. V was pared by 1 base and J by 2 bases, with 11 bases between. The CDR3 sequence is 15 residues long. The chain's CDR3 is CASSLGDIFNTEAFF. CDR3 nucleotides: TGTGCCAGCAGCTTAGGAGACATTTTTAACACTGAAGCTTTCTTT.

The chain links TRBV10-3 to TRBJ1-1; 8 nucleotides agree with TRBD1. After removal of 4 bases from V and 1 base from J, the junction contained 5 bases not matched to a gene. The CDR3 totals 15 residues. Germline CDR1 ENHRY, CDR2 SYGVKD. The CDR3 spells CAISGHRGRNTEAFF. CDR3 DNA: TGTGCCATCAGTGGACACAGGGGGAGGAACACTGAAGCTTTCTTT.

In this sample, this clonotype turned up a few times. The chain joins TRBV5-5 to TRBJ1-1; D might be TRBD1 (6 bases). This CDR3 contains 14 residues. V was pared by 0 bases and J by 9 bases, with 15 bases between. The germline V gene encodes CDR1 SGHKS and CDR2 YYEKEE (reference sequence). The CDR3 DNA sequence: TGTGCCAGCAGCTTGGTAGGACAGTTCGTGAAAGCTTTCTTT. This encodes CASSLVGQFVKAFF.

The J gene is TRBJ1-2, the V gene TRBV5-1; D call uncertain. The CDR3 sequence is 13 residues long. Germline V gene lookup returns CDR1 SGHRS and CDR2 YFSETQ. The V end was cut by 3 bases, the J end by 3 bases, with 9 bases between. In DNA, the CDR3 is TGCGCCAGCAGCTCCCGTCCCGACTATGGCTACACCTTC. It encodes CASSSRPDYGYTF.

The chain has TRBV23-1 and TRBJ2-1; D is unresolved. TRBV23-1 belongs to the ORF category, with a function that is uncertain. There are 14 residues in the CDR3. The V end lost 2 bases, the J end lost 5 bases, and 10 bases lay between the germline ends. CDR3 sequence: CASSQMLPNNEQFF. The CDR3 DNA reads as TGCGCCAGCAGTCAAATGCTACCTAACAATGAGCAGTTCTTC.

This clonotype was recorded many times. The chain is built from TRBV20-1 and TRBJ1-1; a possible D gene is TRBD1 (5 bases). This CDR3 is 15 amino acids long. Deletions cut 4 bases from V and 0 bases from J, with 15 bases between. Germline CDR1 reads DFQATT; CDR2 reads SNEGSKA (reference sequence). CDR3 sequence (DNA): TGCAGTGCTATAGGTTTGGGGCTTATGAACACTGAAGCTTTCTTT. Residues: CSAIGLGLMNTEAFF.

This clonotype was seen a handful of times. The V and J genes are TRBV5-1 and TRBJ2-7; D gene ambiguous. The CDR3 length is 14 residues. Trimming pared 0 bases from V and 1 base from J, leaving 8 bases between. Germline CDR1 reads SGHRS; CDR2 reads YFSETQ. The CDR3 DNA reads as TGCGCCAGCAGCTTGGACGCACGGTCCTACGAGCAGTACTTC. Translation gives CASSLDARSYEQYF.

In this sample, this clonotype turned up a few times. The CDR3 nucleotides are TGCGCCAGCAGCCAAGACTGGCTGGGGTCCTCGAGATTTGGCTACACCTTC. Amino acid sequence: CASSQDWLGSSRFGYTF. J is TRBJ1-2 and V is TRBV4-3; D is unclear. In germline, CDR1 is LGHNA, CDR2 YSLEER. With 0 bases removed from V and 7 bases from J, the gap between germline ends came to 21 bases. The length of the CDR3 is 17 residues.

The CDR3 DNA is TGCGCCAGCAGCCAGGGGACAGGTTATAATTCACCCCTCCACTTT. It is translated as CASSQGTGYNSPLHF. The chain joins TRBV4-3 to TRBJ1-6; 8 nucleotides align to TRBD1. This CDR3 is built from 15 residues. Germline V gene lookup returns CDR1 LGHNA and CDR2 YSLEER. The V segment lost 3 bases and the J segment 4 bases; nucleotides outside the gene matches: 2.